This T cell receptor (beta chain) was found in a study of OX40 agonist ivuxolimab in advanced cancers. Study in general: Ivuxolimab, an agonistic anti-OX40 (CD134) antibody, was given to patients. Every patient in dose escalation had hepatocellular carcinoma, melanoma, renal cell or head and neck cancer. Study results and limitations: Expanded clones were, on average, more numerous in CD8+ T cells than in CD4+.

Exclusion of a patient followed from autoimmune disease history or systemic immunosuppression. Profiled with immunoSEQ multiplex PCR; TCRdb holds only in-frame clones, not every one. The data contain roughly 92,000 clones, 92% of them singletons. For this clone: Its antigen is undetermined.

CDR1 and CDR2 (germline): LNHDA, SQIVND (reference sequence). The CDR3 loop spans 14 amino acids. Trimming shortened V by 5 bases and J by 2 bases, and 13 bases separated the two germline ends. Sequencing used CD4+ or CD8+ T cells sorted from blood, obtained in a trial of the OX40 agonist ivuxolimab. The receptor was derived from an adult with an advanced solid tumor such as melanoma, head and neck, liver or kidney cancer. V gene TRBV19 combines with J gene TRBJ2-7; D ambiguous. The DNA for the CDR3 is TGTGCCAGTAGTGTCGGCCAGGTCGCCTACGAGCAGTACTTC. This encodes CASSVGQVAYEQYF. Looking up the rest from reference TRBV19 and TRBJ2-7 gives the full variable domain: DGGITQSPKYLFRKEGQNVTLSCEQNLNHDAMYWYRQDPGQGLRLIYYSQIVNDFQKGDIAEGYSVSREKKESFPLTVTSAQKNPTAFYLCASSVGQVAYEQYFGPGTRLTVT.